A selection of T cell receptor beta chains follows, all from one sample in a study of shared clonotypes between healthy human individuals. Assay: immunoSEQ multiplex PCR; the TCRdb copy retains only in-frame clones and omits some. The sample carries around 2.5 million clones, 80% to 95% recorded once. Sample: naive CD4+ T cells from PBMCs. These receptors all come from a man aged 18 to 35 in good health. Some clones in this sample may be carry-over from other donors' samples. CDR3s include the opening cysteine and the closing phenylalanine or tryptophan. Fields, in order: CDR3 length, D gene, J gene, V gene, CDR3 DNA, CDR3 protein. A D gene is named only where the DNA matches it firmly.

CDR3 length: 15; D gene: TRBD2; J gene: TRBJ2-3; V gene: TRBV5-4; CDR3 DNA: TGTGCCAGCACCCCAGCGGGAGGAAGCACAGATACGCAGTATTTT; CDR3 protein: CASTPAGGSTDTQYF
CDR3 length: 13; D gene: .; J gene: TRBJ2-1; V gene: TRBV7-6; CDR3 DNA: TGTGCCAGCAGCCATATAGGGACGAAAGGGAAGTTCTTC; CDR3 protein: CASSHIGTKGKFF
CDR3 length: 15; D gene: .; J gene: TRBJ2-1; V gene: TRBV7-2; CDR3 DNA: TGTGCCAGCAGCTCCTACGGGACCGCTTACAATGAGCAGTTCTTC; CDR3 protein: CASSSYGTAYNEQFF
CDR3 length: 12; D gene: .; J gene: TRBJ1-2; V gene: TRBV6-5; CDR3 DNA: TGTGCCAGCAGTAATAATAACTATGGCTACACCTTC; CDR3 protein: CASSNNNYGYTF
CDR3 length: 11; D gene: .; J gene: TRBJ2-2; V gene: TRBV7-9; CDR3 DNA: TGTGCCAGCAGCTTTCCCGGGGAGCTGTTTTTT; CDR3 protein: CASSFPGELFF
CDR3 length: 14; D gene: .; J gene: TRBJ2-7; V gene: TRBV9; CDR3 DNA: TGTGCCAGCAGCTCAGGGACGAGAAACTACGAGCAGTACTTC; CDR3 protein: CASSSGTRNYEQYF
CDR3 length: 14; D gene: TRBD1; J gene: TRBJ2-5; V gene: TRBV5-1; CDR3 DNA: TGCGCCAGCAGCGGAGGGACAGGGAGGGAGACCCAGTACTTC; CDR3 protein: CASSGGTGRETQYF
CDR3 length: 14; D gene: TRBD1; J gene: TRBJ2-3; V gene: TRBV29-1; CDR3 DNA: TGCAGCGTTGGCACAGGGGGCAGGGGGGATACGCAGTATTTT; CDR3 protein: CSVGTGGRGDTQYF
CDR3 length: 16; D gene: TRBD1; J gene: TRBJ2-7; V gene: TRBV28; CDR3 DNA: TGTGCCAGCAGTTTGCCAGGGGGCGTTGGCTCCTACGAGCAGTACTTC; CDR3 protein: CASSLPGGVGSYEQYF
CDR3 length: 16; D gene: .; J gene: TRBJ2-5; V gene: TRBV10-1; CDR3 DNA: TGCGCCAGCAGTGAGTATTTTAAGGACTCACAAGAGACCCAGTACTTC; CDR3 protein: CASSEYFKDSQETQYF